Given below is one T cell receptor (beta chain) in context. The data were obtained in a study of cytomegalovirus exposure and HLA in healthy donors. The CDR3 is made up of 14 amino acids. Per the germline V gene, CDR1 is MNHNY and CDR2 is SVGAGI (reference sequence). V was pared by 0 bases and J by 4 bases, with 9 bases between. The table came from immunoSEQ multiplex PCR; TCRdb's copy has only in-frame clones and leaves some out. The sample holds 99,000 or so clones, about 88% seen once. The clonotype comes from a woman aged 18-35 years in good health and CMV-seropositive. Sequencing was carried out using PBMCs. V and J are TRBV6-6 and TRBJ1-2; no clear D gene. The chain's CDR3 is CASSYSEFSYGYTF. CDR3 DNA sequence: TGTGCCAGCAGTTACTCGGAGTTTTCCTATGGCTACACCTTC.